This TCR beta chain was sequenced in a study of beta chain features in type 1 diabetes. Expressed TCRB transcripts were sequenced after all isolated RNA was converted to cDNA. The assay was immunoSEQ multiplex PCR, and TCRdb's table has in-frame clones only and misses some. The sample yields fewer than 900,000 clones, 15% to 20% seen once. With regard to this clone: The identical CDR3 is also encoded by other nucleotide sequences in the sample.

Specimen: naive CD4+ T cells from blood. This clonotype was obtained from a young woman in good health.

The CDR3 region has the DNA TGCGCCAGCAGGACAGGGGGCACAGATACGCAGTATTTT. Translating it yields CASRTGGTDTQYF. V is TRBV5-1 and J is TRBJ2-3; TRBD1 matches at 8 bases. The CDR3 is 13 residues long. The germline V gene encodes CDR1 SGHRS and CDR2 YFSETQ. V shed 5 bases, J shed 1 base, and the junction held 0 bases outside the gene matches.